These 20 T cell receptor beta chains share one sample of origin, sequenced in a study of blood T cell repertoires in COVID-19. Sequencing was performed with immunoSEQ multiplex PCR; in TCRdb, only in-frame clones are kept and a portion is missing. Of 250,000 to 300,000 clones listed, around 90% were seen once; the top ten hold more than 1%. Input material: PBMCs or T cells enriched from blood (not recorded which). These receptors were obtained from a human donor in a cohort exposed to, infected with or recovered from COVID-19 (not recorded which). The donor label of this sample is uncertain.

This clone was counted only a few times. The gene calls are TRBV5-1 and TRBJ1-2; tentatively, D is TRBD1 (5 bases). Per germline, CDR1 SGHRS and CDR2 YFSETQ. This CDR3 region has 13 residues. V was pared by 0 bases and J by 8 bases, with 11 bases between. CDR3 sequence (DNA): TGCGCCAGCAGCTTGGGCGGGGCGCGGGGCTACACCTTC. Amino acid sequence: CASSLGGARGYTF.

This chain connects TRBV5-1 to TRBJ2-5; 12 bases match TRBD2. CDR3 size: 15 residues. Germline CDR1 SGHRS, CDR2 YFSETQ. V was clipped by 3 bases and J by 2 bases; unmatched bases: 2. Here the CDR3 reads CASSWTSGDQETQYF. CDR3 bases: TGCGCCAGCAGCTGGACTAGCGGGGATCAAGAGACCCAGTACTTC.

The chain joins TRBV2 to TRBJ2-1; 13 bases fit TRBD2. With V trimmed by 6 bases and J by 1 base, 3 bases remained unmatched. Germline V gene sequence: CDR1 SNHLY, CDR2 FYNNEI. The CDR3 contains 16 residues. CDR3 loop: CASRMGLAGSYNEQFF. In DNA form, the CDR3 reads TGTGCCAGCAGAATGGGACTAGCGGGGTCCTACAATGAGCAGTTCTTC.

The chain uses TRBV7-9 and TRBJ1-4; perhaps TRBD1 as D (5 bases). Germline CDR1 is SEHNR and CDR2 is FQNEAQ (reference sequence). Trimming removed 4 bases at V and 5 bases at J, with 14 bases between. The CDR3 totals 15 residues. The CDR3 DNA reads TGTGCCAGCAGCTCCCAGGAGGGGATCAATGAAAAACTGTTTTTT. Amino acid sequence: CASSSQEGINEKLFF.

The chain uses TRBV27 and TRBJ1-5, with TRBD1 identical over 10 bases. Per the germline V gene, CDR1 is MNHEY and CDR2 is SMNVEV (reference sequence). V lost 0 bases and J lost 6; bases outside the gene matches: 2. The CDR3 length is 15 residues. Written as DNA, the CDR3 is TGTGCCAGCAGTTTATCGGGACAGGGGAGTCAGCCCCAGCATTTT. It translates to CASSLSGQGSQPQHF.

V and J are TRBV6-5 and TRBJ1-5; a possible D gene is TRBD1 (6 bases). Per the germline V gene, CDR1 is MNHEY and CDR2 is SVGAGI. V lost 5 bases, J lost 6 bases, and 14 bases lay in between. The CDR3 extends over 14 amino acids. The CDR3 region is CASSIGEGGQPQHF. The DNA for the CDR3 is TGTGCCAGCAGTATTGGGGAGGGGGGTCAGCCCCAGCATTTT.

The chain uses TRBV2 and TRBJ2-7; 9 bases match TRBD1. Trimming at V came to 2 bases and at J to 3 bases, leaving 8 bases not matched to a gene. Germline CDR1 and CDR2: SNHLY and FYNNEI. The CDR3 loop spans 16 amino acids. CDR3 region: CASSEIWGTGSYEQYF. The CDR3 DNA reads TGTGCCAGCAGTGAAATTTGGGGGACAGGGAGCTACGAGCAGTACTTC.

The chain uses TRBV9 and TRBJ2-1; D remains ambiguous. The CDR3 is made up of 14 amino acids. V was pared by 0 bases and J by 5 bases, with 9 bases between. Germline V gene lookup returns CDR1 SGDLS and CDR2 YYNGEE. The DNA for the CDR3 is TGTGCCAGCAGCGTAGCTGCAGATAACAATGAGCAGTTCTTC. It codes for CASSVAADNNEQFF.

This sequence joins TRBV4-1 and TRBJ2-7, with a possible D match to TRBD1 (5 bases). Germline values: CDR1 MGHRA, CDR2 YSYEKL. The ends were cut back, 1 base at V and 1 base at J, with 8 bases in the middle. CDR3 length: 14 amino acids. The CDR3 is CASSQGGRSYEQYF. CDR3 DNA: TGCGCCAGCAGCCAAGGGGGCAGGTCCTACGAGCAGTACTTC.

The rearrangement joins TRBV5-4 to TRBJ2-7, with TRBD2 as a possible D gene (6 bases). Per the germline V gene, CDR1 is SGHNT and CDR2 is YYREEE (reference sequence). This CDR3 is built from 15 residues. The V end was cut by 0 bases, the J end by 4 bases, with 14 bases between. The CDR3 nucleotides read TGTGCCAGCAGCTTGGAGAGCGGGTCGACTTACGAGCAGTACTTC. Encoded protein: CASSLESGSTYEQYF. Based on the CDR3 plus reference TRBV5-4 and TRBJ2-7, the full variable domain is ETGVTQSPTHLIKTRGQQVTLRCSSQSGHNTVSWYQQALGQGPQFIFQYYREEENGRGNFPPRFSGLQFPNYSSELNVNALELDDSALYLCASSLESGSTYEQYFGPGTRLTVT.

In this sample, this clone turned up a few times. The chain carries TRBV2 and TRBJ2-7, with D unresolved. The CDR3 length is 11 residues. V gave up 3 bases and J gave up 9 bases, with 9 bases separating them. Per germline, CDR1 SNHLY and CDR2 FYNNEI. CDR3 coding DNA: TGTGCCAGCAGTGATACTTTTGGGCAGTACTTC. Residues: CASSDTFGQYF. Full variable domain (missing parts from reference TRBV2 and TRBJ2-7): EPEVTQTPSHQVTQMGQEVILRCVPISNHLYFYWYRQILGQKVEFLVSFYNNEISEKSEIFDDQFSVERPDGSNFTLKIRSTKLEDSAMYFCASSDTFGQYFGPGTRLTVT.

Concerning this clone: Germline and junction disagree at one end, which may indicate a read error. The chain joins TRBV14 to TRBJ1-1, with a weak D call TRBD1 (6 bases). CDR1 and CDR2 (germline): SGHDN, FVKESK. CDR3 length equals 13 residues. This CDR3 reads CASIQTGMGEAFF. In DNA, the CDR3 is TGTGCCAGCATCCAAACAGGGATGGGTGAAGCTTTCTTT.

This sequence joins TRBV27 and TRBJ2-7, with TRBD2 matching 11 bases. Trimming removed 6 bases from V and 3 bases from J; junction bases left unmatched: 7. This CDR3 comprises 15 residues. Germline V gene sequence: CDR1 MNHEY, CDR2 SMNVEV (reference sequence). CDR3 in amino acids: CASSYSGGENYEQYF. The CDR3 nucleotides read TGTGCCAGCAGCTATAGCGGGGGGGAGAACTACGAGCAGTACTTC.

The CDR3 loop reads CASSSTLSRSSYEQYF. In nucleotides, the CDR3 is TGTGCCAGCAGCTCCACCTTGTCTAGGAGCTCCTACGAGCAGTACTTC. The rearrangement uses TRBV7-6 and TRBJ2-7; no reliable D call. V was pared by 4 bases and J by 0 bases, with 16 bases between. This CDR3 spans 16 amino acids. Germline V lookup: CDR1 SGHVS, CDR2 FNYEAQ.

In its sample, this clone was seen once. The CDR3 DNA sequence: TGTGCCAGCTCACCGTCAGGGGTAATGGCTGGAAACACCATATATTTT. Translated: CASSPSGVMAGNTIYF. The chain carries TRBV18 and TRBJ1-3; maybe TRBD1 (6 bases). The CDR3 consists of 16 residues. Trimming removed 3 bases at V and 2 bases at J, with 14 bases between. From germline, CDR1 is KGHSH and CDR2 LQKENI.

The chain recombines TRBV7-9 with TRBJ2-2, with D possibly TRBD2 on 6 matching bases. Germline V gene data show CDR1 as SEHNR and CDR2 as FQNEAQ (reference sequence). The V gene lost 0 bases and the J gene lost 6 bases, with 14 bases spanning the gap. This CDR3 has 16 residues. The CDR3 nucleotides are TGTGCCAGCAGCTTAGCGAGGCGGGGAGGTCCCGGGGAGCTGTTTTTT. It yields the protein CASSLARRGGPGELFF. Full variable domain (missing parts from reference TRBV7-9 and TRBJ2-2): DTGVSQNPRHKITKRGQNVTFRCDPISEHNRLYWYRQTLGQGPEFLTYFQNEAQLEKSRLLSDRFSAERPKGSFSTLEIQRTEQGDSAMYLCASSLARRGGPGELFFGEGSRLTVL.

V usage is TRBV3-1 (or the pseudogene TRBV3-2) and J usage is TRBJ2-3, with 9 bases fitting TRBD2. The CDR3 is 18 residues long. The germline gives CDR1 LGHDT, CDR2 YNNKEL (reference sequence). V was clipped by 1 base and J by 5 bases; unmatched bases: 13. CDR3 in amino acids: CASSQGSPGTSYLDTQYF. In nucleotides, the CDR3 is TGTGCCAGCAGCCAAGGATCGCCCGGGACTAGCTATTTAGATACGCAGTATTTT.

The rearrangement uses TRBV2 and TRBJ1-5; D is undetermined. V gave up 4 bases and J gave up 0 bases, with 7 bases separating them. The CDR3 spans 14 residues. Germline V gene lookup returns CDR1 SNHLY and CDR2 FYNNEI. Here the CDR3 reads CASSVKHSNQPQHF. In DNA, the CDR3 is TGTGCCAGCAGTGTGAAACATAGCAATCAGCCCCAGCATTTT.

This chain joins TRBV12-3 or TRBV12-4 and TRBJ1-2; possibly TRBD1 for D (6 bases). The V and J ends lost 7 bases and 8 bases respectively, with 11 bases between them. The CDR3 is 11 residues long. The CDR3 reads CASTPGHGYTF. The CDR3 nucleotides are TGTGCCAGCACCCCGGGACACGGCTACACCTTC.

This clone was detected many times. This chain uses TRBV11-2 with TRBJ2-1; D possibly corresponds to TRBD2 (6 bases). Trimming left V 5 bases short and J 8 bases short, with 19 bases between. Germline V gene sequence: CDR1 SGHAT, CDR2 FQNNGV. The length of the CDR3 is 15 residues. This chain's CDR3 is CASSGGSSRGHEQFF. CDR3 bases: TGTGCCAGCAGCGGAGGGTCCTCGCGGGGCCATGAGCAGTTCTTC.